This TCR beta chain was sequenced for a study of OX40 agonist ivuxolimab in advanced cancers. Study summary: Patient treatment consisted of intravenous ivuxolimab administration every 2 weeks at 0.01 to 10 mg/kg. Points from the study as a whole: At 0.1 to 3.0 mg/kg and by week 6, CD4+ and CD8+ T cells in the blood had expanded clonally.

Note on this clone: Its matching antigen is unknown.

This CDR3 comprises 15 residues. Germline CDR1 reads SGHAT; CDR2 reads FQNNGV. The V end lost 1 base, the J end lost 5 bases, and 11 bases lay between the germline ends. Assay used: immunoSEQ multiplex PCR; TCRdb lists only in-frame clones, some missing. This table holds 75,000 to 90,000 clones, around 89% found once. This chain connects TRBV11-2 to TRBJ2-2, with a weak D call TRBD1 (5 bases). The starting material was CD4+ or CD8+ T cells sorted from blood, obtained in a trial of the OX40 agonist ivuxolimab. This receptor was taken from an adult with an advanced solid tumor such as melanoma, head and neck, liver or kidney cancer. CDR3 sequence (DNA): TGTGCCAGCAGCTTAGCACAGTACAGGACCGGGGAGCTGTTTTTT. Translated, it gives CASSLAQYRTGELFF.